This T cell receptor (beta chain) was sequenced in a study of blood T cell repertoires in COVID-19. About the research overall: Nucleic acid was either cDNA or gDNA, and it came from T cells, B-cell-depleted T cells, or PBMCs.

A single count supports this clone. Cohorts were determined from participant-reported clinical history. The CDR3 totals 12 residues. CDR1 is MNHEY and CDR2 is SVGEGT in the germline V gene. V lost 5 bases, J lost 5 bases, and 10 bases lay in between. Authors' data handling: Nucleated cell number was recorded as an estimate derived from reference gene primer amplification. Only in-frame clones appear in the TCRdb table, and some are missing; sequencing was by immunoSEQ multiplex PCR. V and J calls and clone size are copied from that table; D and trimming were computed from the DNA. The table records more than 300,000 clones, roughly nine tenths of them present only once.

Sequenced: PBMCs or T cells enriched from blood (not recorded which). The chain combines TRBV6-2 or TRBV6-3 with TRBJ2-7, with D uncertain. This receptor was taken from a woman aged 25 to 39 who had been exposed to COVID-19. The CDR3 region is CASSTRRDEQYF. The CDR3 bases are TGTGCCAGCAGTACGCGCCGGGACGAGCAGTACTTC.